The TCR beta chain under discussion was sequenced for a study of cytomegalovirus exposure and HLA in healthy donors. To note about this clone: The antigen is not known.

From germline, CDR1 is ENHRY and CDR2 SYGVKD. CDR3 length: 16 amino acids. The trim removed 5 bases at V and 4 bases at J, leaving 10 bases unmatched. Assay: immunoSEQ multiplex PCR; the TCRdb copy retains only in-frame clones and omits some. The data contain 120,000 or so clones, under 90% of them singletons. Study-wide results and limits: Usually a TCR sequence was rare, but some public TCRs were found in many donors. Reportedly, cytomegalovirus status was diagnosed with high sensitivity and specificity. The tendency of first-cohort TCR clusters to co-occur in the 120 or so validation repertoires was the finding of a later analysis. A few chains tied to CMV proved CMV antigen-specific in vitro.

The chain carries TRBV10-3 and TRBJ2-5, with TRBD1 identical over 10 bases. This receptor was identified in a woman under 30 in good health and CMV-seronegative. Material: PBMCs. The DNA of the CDR3 is TGTGCCATCAGTAGCCGGGACAGGGGCGTTGGAGAGACCCAGTACTTC. Residues: CAISSRDRGVGETQYF.